In this sample, the clone carrying this T cell receptor (beta chain) turned up many times. Its antigen is still unknown. The CDR3 has 12 residues. From germline, CDR1 is ENHRY and CDR2 SYGVKD. V gave up 10 bases and J gave up 8 bases, with 15 bases separating them. These data come from a study of CD8 T cells in ankylosing spondylitis. Points from the study as a whole: Disease-linked clones, CD8+, were relatively rare in peripheral blood. In ankylosing spondylitis blood, a motif of roughly 8 highly homologous TCR beta variants appeared characteristic. Disease-linked clones were reportedly significantly enriched in matched ankylosing spondylitis synovial fluid.

TCR beta libraries were made by quantitative 5'-RACE with molecular barcodes. TCRdb independently ran MiXCR on the 5' RACE reads; one entry per CDR3 protein. The repertoire includes 130,000 or so distinct CDR3 sequences, 6% to 8.5% of them detected once, and more than 10% sits in the top ten. Sequencing was performed on blood, either unsorted or a sorted T cell fraction (not recorded which). The sequence was collected from a male donor with ankylosing spondylitis or in good health (not recorded which). V is TRBV10-3 and J is TRBJ2-1; D perhaps matches TRBD1 (5 bases). DNA for the CDR3: TGTGCCAGTAGGGCAGGGAACGATGAGCAGTTCTTC. Protein sequence: CASRAGNDEQFF.